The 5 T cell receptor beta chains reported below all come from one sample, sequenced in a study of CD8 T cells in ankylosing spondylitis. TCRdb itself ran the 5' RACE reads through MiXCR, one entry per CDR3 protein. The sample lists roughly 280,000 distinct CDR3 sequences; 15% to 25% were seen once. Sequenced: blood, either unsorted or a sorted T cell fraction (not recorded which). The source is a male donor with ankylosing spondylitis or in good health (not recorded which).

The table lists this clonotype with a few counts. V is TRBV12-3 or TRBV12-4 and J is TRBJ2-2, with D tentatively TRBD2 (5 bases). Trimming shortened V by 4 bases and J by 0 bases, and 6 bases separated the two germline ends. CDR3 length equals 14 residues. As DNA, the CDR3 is TGTGCCAGCAGTTACGGGGCGAACACCGGGGAGCTGTTTTTT. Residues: CASSYGANTGELFF.

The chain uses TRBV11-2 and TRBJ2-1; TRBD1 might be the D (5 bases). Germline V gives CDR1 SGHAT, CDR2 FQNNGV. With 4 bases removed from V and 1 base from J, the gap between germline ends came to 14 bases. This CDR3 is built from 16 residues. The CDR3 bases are TGTGCCAGCAGCTCCCCGGACATTAGGTCCTACAATGAGCAGTTCTTC. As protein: CASSSPDIRSYNEQFF.

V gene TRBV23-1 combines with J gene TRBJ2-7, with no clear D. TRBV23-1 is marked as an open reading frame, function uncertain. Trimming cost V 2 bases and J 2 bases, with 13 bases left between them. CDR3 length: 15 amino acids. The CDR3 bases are TGCGCCAGCAGTCAAGCAGCTGCCCCTACCTACGAGCAGTACGTC. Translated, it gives CASSQAAAPTYEQYV.

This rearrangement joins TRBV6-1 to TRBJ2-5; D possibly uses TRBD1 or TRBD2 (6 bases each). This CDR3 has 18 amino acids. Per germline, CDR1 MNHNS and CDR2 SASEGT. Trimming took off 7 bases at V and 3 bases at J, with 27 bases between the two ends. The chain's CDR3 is CASNPSWGQRVIEETQYF. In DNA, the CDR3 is TGTGCCAGCAACCCATCCTGGGGGCAGCGGGTGATCGAAGAGACCCAGTACTTC.

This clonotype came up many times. CDR3 bases: TGTGCCAGCAGTCCCGCTAGCGGCCAAGAGACCCAGTACTTC. Its translation is CASSPASGQETQYF. The chain joins TRBV12-3 or TRBV12-4 to TRBJ2-5, with 7 bases lining up with TRBD2. CDR3 length: 14 residues. Trimming removed 5 bases from V and 1 base from J; junction bases left unmatched: 4.